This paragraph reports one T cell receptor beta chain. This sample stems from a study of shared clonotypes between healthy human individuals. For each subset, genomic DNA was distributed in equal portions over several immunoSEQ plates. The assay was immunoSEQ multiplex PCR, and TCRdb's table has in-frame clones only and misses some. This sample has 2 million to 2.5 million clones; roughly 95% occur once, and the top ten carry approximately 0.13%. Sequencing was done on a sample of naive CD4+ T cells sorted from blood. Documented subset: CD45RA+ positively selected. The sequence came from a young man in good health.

The CDR3, as DNA: TGCGCCAGCAGTGCGGTATCAGGGTCCCCAGATACGCAGTATTTT. Encoded protein: CASSAVSGSPDTQYF. The chain joins TRBV10-1 to TRBJ2-3; weak D call: TRBD1 (5 bases). Per germline, CDR1 WNHNN and CDR2 SYGVQD (reference sequence). The V gene lost 4 bases and the J gene lost 4 bases, with 15 bases spanning the gap. This CDR3 spans 15 amino acids.